The text below deals with one T cell receptor (beta chain). The data were taken from a study of CD8 T cells in ankylosing spondylitis. Trimming took 2 bases from V and 8 from J, leaving 18 bases between them. This CDR3 spans 15 amino acids. The germline CDR1 and CDR2 sequences are MNHEY and SVGAGI. TCRdb fed the 5' RACE reads into MiXCR, producing one record per CDR3 protein. The data hold about 230,000 distinct CDR3 sequences, with less than 9.5% observed a single time. Sample: blood, either unsorted or a sorted T cell fraction (not recorded which). The V gene is TRBV6-5, the J gene TRBJ1-2; weak D call: TRBD1 (6 bases). The TCR was taken from a female donor with ankylosing spondylitis or in good health (not recorded which). The CDR3 protein is CASSYRLGGAVGYTF. CDR3 sequence (DNA): TGTGCCAGCAGTTACCGCCTAGGGGGAGCGGTGGGCTACACCTTC.